This TCR beta chain was found in a study of cytomegalovirus exposure and HLA in healthy donors. Primers for the PCR totalled 60 Vbeta and 13 Jbeta. Sequencing used immunoSEQ multiplex PCR; TCRdb keeps in-frame clones, though not all of them. The data contain about 130,000 clones, 79% of them singletons. The CDR3 contains 14 residues. V lost 0 bases to trimming and J lost 4 bases, with 7 bases between them. CDR1 and CDR2 from the germline V gene are MNHEY and SVGAGI. A few counts support this clone. What it binds is unknown. Study-wide results and caveats: An analysis that came later showed most CMV-associated TCR beta chains appearing HLA-restricted.

The specimen sequenced was PBMCs. This receptor was taken from a male donor in good health and CMV-seronegative. The chain carries TRBV6-5 and TRBJ1-3; D ambiguous. CDR3 region: CASSYSGRGNTIYF. The CDR3 DNA is TGTGCCAGCAGTTACTCAGGGAGGGGAAACACCATATATTTT.